This T cell receptor (beta chain) derives from a study of blood T cells in healthy people across ages (dated by TCRdb to the mid-2010s). Describing the broader study: In model experiments, roughly one uniquely barcoded TCR beta cDNA molecule per two T cells was captured by template switching. Using the same blood draw, the study looked at two additional independent replicas of 1 million unique cDNA reads for two donors, one aged 18 to 29 and the other aged 80 or older. The study measured age-related changes in TCR beta repertoire diversity using deep sequencing normalized with unique cDNA molecular identifiers. To avoid experimental bias, donors of different ages were distributed randomly across sequencing lanes. Donors were grouped into four age groups: young (average approximately 16 years), middle-aged (around 39), aged (around 62) and long-lived (approximately 78). The paper's findings and limits, for the study overall: Estimates of total diversity based on one million sequenced T cells were considered lower bounds and underestimates. Observed TCR beta diversity per million T cells fell roughly linearly with age, and a significant reduction was already apparent by age roughly 40. The CMV infection status of donors was not known, potentially confounding age-related changes in expanded clonotypes. Conclusive comparison of naive and antigen-experienced compartments was prevented by the profiling of bulk unsorted PBMCs. Observed TCR beta diversity correlated strongly with the percentage of naive T cells measured by flow cytometry. Compared with the aged group, the long-lived group had more naive CD4+ T cells, fewer expanded clones and increased TCR diversity, suggesting age selection.

Systemically healthy Caucasian individuals from Russia, some 38 in total and aged 6 to 90 years, were included as donors. Each donor gave about 11 milliliters of peripheral blood, drawn into EDTA-treated Vacutainer tubes. Ficoll-Paque density-gradient centrifugation was used to isolate PBMCs, with at least 6 million per sample. Trizol reagent was used to extract total RNA from PBMCs, with at least 5.5 micrograms per sample. For every donor, flow cytometry on a PBMC aliquot measured the percentage of naive CD45RAhigh/CD27high T cells. Receptor amplification or capture employed 5' RACE. The instrument given in TCRdb is Illumina HiSeq 2500. A second roughly 7 to 11 cycle PCR used a sample-barcoded 5' primer and a J-beta primer mix. Each TCR beta cDNA molecule received a unique molecular identifier from a template-switch 5' adaptor carrying 12 random nucleotides. Each sample yielded at least 2.5 million CDR3-containing paired-end reads. All of the RNA was converted into first-strand cDNA using the Mint cDNA synthesis kit, with a TRBC-specific oligonucleotide serving as the primer. After uracil-DNA glycosylase treatment, a first 18-cycle PCR used universal primers M1SS and BC2_uni_R on all cDNA. Per the source publication's procedure: Each sample was normalized by randomly selecting 1 million high-quality reads, each carrying a distinct molecular identifier. Instead of being binned into consensus sequences, reads that shared molecular identifiers were thrown out. MiTCR, set to a Q25 quality threshold and the strictest error-elimination algorithm, was used for CDR3 identification, clonotype clustering and error correction. A nonparametric unseen species model with Euler transformation was used to estimate lower-bound total TCR beta diversity. TCRdb's own reprocessing of the public reads used fastp at Q25 and MiXCR and kept productive beta chains. Each CDR3 protein gets just one entry, which takes the most common genes and DNA from the rows behind it. These V and J calls originate from TCRdb's pipeline instead of the authors' own analysis. Across this sample there are some 1.4 million distinct CDR3 sequences, with roughly 40% seen only once. 6.5% to 10% of the sample is held by the ten biggest clonotypes.

As for this clonotype: Its antigen remains unidentified. It has no much larger one-base neighbor in the sample; base qualities were not kept.

Per the germline V gene (reference sequence), MNHNY is the CDR1 and SVGAGI is the CDR2. Trimming takes 6 bases off V and 7 bases off J; junction bases not matched to a gene: 4. The CDR3 numbers 12 residues from cysteine through phenylalanine. Only the CDR3 portion is preserved as DNA: 36 bases, with reading frame beginning at the first base. The TCR sequence derives from a woman aged 18-35 years in good health. The specimen was blood. The rearranged segments are TRBV6-6 and TRBJ1-2, with 8 junctional bases fitting TRBD1. The DNA is as follows: TGTGCCAGCAGCCAGGGGGCGAGTGGCTACACCTTC. Its translation reads: CASSQGASGYTF.